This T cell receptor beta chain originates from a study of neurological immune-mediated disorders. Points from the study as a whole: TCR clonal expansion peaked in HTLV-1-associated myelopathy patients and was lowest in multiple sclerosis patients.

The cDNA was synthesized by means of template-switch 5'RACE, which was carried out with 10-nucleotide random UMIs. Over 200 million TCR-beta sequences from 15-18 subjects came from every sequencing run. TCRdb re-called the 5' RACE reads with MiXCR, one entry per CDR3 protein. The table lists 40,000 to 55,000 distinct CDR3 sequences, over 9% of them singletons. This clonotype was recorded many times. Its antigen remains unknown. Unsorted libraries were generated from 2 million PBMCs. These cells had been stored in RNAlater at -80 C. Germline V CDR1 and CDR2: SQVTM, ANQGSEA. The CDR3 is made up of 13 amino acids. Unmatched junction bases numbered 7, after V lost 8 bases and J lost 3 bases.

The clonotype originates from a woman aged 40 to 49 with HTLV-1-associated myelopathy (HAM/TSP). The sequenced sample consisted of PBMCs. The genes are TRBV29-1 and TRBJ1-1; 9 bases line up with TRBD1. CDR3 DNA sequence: TGCAGCACCGGGACAGGGAGTTACACTGAAGCTTTCTTT. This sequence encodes CSTGTGSYTEAFF.